The clone carrying this TCR beta chain appeared a few times. What it binds is unknown. Together with a sample-barcoded 5' primer, a J-beta primer mix was included in a second PCR lasting about 7 to 11 cycles. MiXCR, run by TCRdb on the 5' RACE reads, gives a single entry per CDR3 protein. The data contain 710,000 or so distinct CDR3 sequences, about 30% of them singletons. Germline trimming cut 2 bases from V and 7 bases from J; bases unmatched to any gene: 6. The CDR3 totals 15 residues. Germline CDR1 and CDR2: LGHDT and YNNKEL (reference sequence). The record originates from a study of blood T cells in healthy people across ages. General study results and limits: Diversity was higher, and naive CD4+ cells more numerous, in long-lived donors than in aged donors.

Sequencing was performed on blood. This TCR derives from a woman older than 75 in good health. The chain couples TRBV3-1 to TRBJ2-1; 9 bases agree with TRBD1. CDR3 sequence reads: CASSQFLGQGNEQFF. DNA for the CDR3: TGTGCCAGCAGCCAATTCCTCGGACAGGGGAATGAGCAGTTCTTC.